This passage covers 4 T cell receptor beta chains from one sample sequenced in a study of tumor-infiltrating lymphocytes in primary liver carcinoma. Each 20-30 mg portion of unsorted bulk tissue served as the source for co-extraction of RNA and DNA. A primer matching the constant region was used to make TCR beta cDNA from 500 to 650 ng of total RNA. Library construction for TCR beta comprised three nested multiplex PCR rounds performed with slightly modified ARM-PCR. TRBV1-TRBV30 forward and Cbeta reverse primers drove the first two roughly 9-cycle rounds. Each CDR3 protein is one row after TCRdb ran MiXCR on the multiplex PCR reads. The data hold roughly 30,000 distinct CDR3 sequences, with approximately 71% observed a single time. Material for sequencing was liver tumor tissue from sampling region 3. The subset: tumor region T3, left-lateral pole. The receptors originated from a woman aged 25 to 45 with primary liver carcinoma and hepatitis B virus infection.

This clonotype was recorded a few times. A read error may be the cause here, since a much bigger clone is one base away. CDR3 DNA sequence: TGTACCAGCAGCTTAGGATCTAGCGGGAAGCTCGAGCAGTTCTTC. This gives the protein CTSSLGSSGKLEQFF. The chain employs TRBV11-3 and TRBJ2-1, with TRBD2 matching 9 bases. Germline CDR1 is SGHNT and CDR2 is YENEEA. The CDR3 covers 15 residues. Supplemented by reference TRBV11-3 and TRBJ2-1, the full variable domain reads EAGVVQSPRYKIIEKKQPVAFWCNPISGHNTLYWYLQNLGQGPELLIRYENEEAVDDSQLPKDRFSAERLKGVDSTLKIQPAELGDSAVYLCTSSLGSSGKLEQFFGPGTRLTVL.

CDR3 region: CASSRIMAGVPGELFF. In DNA, the CDR3 is TGTGCCAGCAGCAGGATTATGGCGGGAGTGCCCGGGGAGCTGTTTTTT. The chain combines TRBV11-1 with TRBJ2-2; 7 bases agree with TRBD2. Germline V gene lookup returns CDR1 SGHAT and CDR2 FQDESV (reference sequence). The junction had 12 bases not matched to a gene; V was cut back by 5 bases and J by 6 bases. There are 16 residues in the CDR3.

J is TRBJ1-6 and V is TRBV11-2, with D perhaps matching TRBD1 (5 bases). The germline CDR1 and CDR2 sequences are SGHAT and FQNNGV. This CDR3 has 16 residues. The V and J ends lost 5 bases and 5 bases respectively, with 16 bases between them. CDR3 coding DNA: TGTGCCAGCAGCCTTGGTCGGGACCACCATAATTCACCCCTCCACTTT. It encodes CASSLGRDHHNSPLHF.

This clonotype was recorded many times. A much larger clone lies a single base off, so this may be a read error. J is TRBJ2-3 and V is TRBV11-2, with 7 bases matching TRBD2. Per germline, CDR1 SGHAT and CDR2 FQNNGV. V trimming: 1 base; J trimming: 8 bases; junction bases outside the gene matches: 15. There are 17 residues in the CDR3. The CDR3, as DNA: TGTGCCAGCAGCTTAGGGGGACTAACGTACACGTCAGGTACGCAGTATTTT. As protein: CASSLGGLTYTSGTQYF.